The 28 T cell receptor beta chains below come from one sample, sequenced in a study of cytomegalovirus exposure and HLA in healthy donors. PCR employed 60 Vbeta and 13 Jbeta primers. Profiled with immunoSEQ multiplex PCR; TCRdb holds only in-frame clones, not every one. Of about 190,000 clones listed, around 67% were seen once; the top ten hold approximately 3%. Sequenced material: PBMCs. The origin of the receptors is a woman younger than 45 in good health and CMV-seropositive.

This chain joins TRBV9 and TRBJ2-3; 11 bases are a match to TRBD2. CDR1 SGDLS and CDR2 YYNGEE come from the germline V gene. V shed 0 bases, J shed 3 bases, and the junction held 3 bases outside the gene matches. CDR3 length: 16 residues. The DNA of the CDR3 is TGTGCCAGCAGCGTAGAGGCTAGCGGGAGGACAGATACGCAGTATTTT. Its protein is CASSVEASGRTDTQYF.

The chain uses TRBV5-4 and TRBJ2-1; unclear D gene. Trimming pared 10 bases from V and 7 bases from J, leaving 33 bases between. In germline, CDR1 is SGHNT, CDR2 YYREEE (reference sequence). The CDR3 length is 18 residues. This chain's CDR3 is CARPFEIRVGSESNEQFF. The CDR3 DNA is TGTGCCCGGCCTTTCGAAATCCGGGTGGGTTCAGAATCAAATGAGCAGTTCTTC.

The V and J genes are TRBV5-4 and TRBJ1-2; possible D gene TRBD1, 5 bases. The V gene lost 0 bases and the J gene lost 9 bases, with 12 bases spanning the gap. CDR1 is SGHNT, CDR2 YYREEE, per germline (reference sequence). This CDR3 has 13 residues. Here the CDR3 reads CASSLAAGMSYTF. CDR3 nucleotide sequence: TGTGCCAGCAGCTTGGCGGCAGGGATGAGCTACACCTTC.

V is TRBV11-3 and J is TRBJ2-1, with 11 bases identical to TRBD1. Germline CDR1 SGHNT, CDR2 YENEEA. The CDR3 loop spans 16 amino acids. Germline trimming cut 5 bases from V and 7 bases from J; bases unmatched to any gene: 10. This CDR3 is CASSPTGTGGLNEQFF. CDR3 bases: TGTGCCAGCAGCCCAACCGGGACAGGGGGATTGAATGAGCAGTTCTTC.

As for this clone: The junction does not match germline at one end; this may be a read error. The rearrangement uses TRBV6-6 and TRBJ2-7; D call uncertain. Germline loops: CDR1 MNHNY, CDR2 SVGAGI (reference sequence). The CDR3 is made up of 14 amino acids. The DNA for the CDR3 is TGTGCCAGCAGAAACAGTCAGATTGTTTACGGGCAGTACTTC. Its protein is CASRNSQIVYGQYF.

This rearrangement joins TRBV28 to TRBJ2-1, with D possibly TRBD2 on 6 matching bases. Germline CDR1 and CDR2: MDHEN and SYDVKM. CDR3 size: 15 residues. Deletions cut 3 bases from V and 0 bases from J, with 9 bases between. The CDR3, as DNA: TGTGCCAGCAGTTTGACTAGAAGCTCCTACAATGAGCAGTTCTTC. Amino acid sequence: CASSLTRSSYNEQFF.

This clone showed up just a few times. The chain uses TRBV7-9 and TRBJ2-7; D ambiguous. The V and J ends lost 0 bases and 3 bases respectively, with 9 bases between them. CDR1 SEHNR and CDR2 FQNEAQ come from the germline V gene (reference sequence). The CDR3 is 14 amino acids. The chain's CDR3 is CASSLAVQRYEQYF. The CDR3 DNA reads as TGTGCCAGCAGCTTAGCCGTGCAGCGCTACGAGCAGTACTTC.

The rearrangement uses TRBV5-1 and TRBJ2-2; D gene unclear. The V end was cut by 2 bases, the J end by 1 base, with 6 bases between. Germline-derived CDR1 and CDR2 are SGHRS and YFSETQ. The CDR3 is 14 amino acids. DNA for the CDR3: TGCGCCAGCAGCTTTGGCAGGAACACCGGGGAGCTGTTTTTT. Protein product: CASSFGRNTGELFF. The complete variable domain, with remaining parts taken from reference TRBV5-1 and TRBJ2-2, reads KAGVTQTPRYLIKTRGQQVTLSCSPISGHRSVSWYQQTPGQGLQFLFEYFSETQRNKGNFPGRFSGRQFSNSRSEMNVSTLELGDSALYLCASSFGRNTGELFFGEGSRLTVL.

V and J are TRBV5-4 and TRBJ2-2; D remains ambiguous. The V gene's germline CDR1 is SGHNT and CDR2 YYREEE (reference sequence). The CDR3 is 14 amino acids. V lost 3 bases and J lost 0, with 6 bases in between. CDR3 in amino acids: CASSWAANTGELFF. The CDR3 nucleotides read TGTGCCAGCAGCTGGGCCGCGAACACCGGGGAGCTGTTTTTT.

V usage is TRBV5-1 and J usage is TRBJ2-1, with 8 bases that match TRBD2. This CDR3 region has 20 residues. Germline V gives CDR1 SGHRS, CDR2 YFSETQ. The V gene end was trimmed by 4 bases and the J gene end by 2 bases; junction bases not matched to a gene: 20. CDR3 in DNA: TGCGCCAGCAGCGCCGGTGTAGGAGCGGGAGTATTGAGGACCTACAATGAGCAGTTCTTC. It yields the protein CASSAGVGAGVLRTYNEQFF.

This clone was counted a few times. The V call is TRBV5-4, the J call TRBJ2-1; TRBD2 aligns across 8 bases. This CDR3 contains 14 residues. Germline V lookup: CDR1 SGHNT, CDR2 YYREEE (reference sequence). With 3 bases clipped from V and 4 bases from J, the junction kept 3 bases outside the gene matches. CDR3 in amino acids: CASSYQREYNEQFF. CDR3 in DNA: TGTGCCAGCAGCTACCAGCGGGAGTACAATGAGCAGTTCTTC.

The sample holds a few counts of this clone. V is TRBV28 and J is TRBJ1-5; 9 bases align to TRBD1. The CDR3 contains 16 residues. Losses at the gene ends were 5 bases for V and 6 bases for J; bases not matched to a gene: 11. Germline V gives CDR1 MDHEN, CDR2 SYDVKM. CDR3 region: CASSPGTGLGVQPQHF. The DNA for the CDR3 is TGTGCCAGCAGTCCAGGGACAGGGCTCGGGGTTCAGCCCCAGCATTTT.

The DNA of the CDR3 is TGTGCCAGCAGCTCGGGACAGGGGCGTAGGGACACTGAAGCTTTCTTT. It encodes CASSSGQGRRDTEAFF. V and J are TRBV7-6 and TRBJ1-1; 10 positions match TRBD1. The CDR3 has 16 amino acids. Germline CDR1 is SGHVS and CDR2 is FNYEAQ. V lost 4 bases to trimming and J lost 3 bases; unmatched junction nucleotides: 8.

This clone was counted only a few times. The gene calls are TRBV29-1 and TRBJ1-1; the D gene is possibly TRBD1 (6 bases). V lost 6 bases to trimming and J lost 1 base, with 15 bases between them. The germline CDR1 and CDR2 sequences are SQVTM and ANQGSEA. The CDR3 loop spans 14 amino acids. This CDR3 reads CSVYRDTSNTEAFF. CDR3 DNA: TGCAGCGTATACCGGGACACCTCGAACACTGAAGCTTTCTTT.

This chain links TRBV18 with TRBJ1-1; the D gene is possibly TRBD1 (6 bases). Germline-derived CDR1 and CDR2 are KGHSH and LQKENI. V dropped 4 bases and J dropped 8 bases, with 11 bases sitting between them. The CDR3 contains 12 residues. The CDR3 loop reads CASSRTGTEAFF. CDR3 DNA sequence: TGTGCCAGCTCACGAACTGGGACAGAAGCTTTCTTT.

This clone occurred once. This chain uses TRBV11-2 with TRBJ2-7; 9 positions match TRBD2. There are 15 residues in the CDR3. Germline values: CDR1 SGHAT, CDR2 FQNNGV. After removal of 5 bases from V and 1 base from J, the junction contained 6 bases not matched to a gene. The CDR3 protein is CASSPLAGKSYEQYF. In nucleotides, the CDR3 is TGTGCCAGCAGCCCCCTAGCGGGGAAATCCTACGAGCAGTACTTC.

CDR3 sequence reads: CATSSRTGEKNEQFF. As DNA, the CDR3 is TGTGCCACCAGCAGTAGGACAGGGGAGAAGAATGAGCAGTTCTTC. V gene TRBV15 combines with J gene TRBJ2-1, with 9 bases lining up with TRBD1. Trimming cost V 3 bases and J 7 bases; bases outside gene matches: 7. The CDR3 totals 15 residues. Germline V gene data show CDR1 as LNHNV and CDR2 as YYDKDF (reference sequence).

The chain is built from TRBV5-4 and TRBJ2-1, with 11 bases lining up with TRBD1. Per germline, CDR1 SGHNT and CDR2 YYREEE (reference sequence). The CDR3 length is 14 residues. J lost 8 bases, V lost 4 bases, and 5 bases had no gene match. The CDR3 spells CASSKDRGRDEQFF. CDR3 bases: TGTGCCAGCAGCAAGGACAGGGGGCGGGATGAGCAGTTCTTC.

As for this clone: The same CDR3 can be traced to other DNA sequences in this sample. The chain's CDR3 is CAISRLAGGRYNEQFF. The CDR3, as DNA: TGTGCCATCAGTCGACTGGCGGGAGGGAGGTACAATGAGCAGTTCTTC. The chain combines TRBV10-3 with TRBJ2-1; 9 bases are shared with TRBD2. In germline, CDR1 is ENHRY, CDR2 SYGVKD. The CDR3 consists of 16 residues. After removal of 5 bases from V and 4 bases from J, the junction contained 9 bases not matched to a gene.

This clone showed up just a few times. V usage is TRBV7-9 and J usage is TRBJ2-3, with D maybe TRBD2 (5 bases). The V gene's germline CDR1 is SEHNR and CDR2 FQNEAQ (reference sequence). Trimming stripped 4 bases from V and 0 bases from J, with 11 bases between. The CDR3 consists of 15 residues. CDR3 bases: TGTGCCAGCAGCTCGAGCGGATCTAGCACAGATACGCAGTATTTT. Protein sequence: CASSSSGSSTDTQYF.

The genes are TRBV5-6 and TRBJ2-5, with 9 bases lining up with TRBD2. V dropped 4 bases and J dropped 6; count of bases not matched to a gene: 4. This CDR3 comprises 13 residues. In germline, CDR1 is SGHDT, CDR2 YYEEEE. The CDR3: CASSGSGRQTQYF. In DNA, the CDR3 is TGTGCCAGCAGCGGAAGCGGGAGGCAGACCCAGTACTTC.

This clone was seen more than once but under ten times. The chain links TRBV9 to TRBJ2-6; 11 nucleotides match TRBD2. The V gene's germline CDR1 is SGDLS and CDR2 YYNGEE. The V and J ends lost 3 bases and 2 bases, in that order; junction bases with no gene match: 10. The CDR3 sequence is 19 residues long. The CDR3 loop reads CASSAPITSGRTGANVLTF. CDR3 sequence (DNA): TGTGCCAGCAGCGCGCCAATAACTAGCGGGAGAACTGGGGCCAACGTCCTGACTTTC.

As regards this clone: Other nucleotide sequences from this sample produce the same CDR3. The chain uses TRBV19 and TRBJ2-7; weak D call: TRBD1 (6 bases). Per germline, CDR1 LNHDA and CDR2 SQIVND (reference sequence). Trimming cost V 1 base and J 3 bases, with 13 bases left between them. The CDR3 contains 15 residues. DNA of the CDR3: TGTGCCAGTAGTATAGCGACAGGCCCTTACTACGAGCAGTACTTC. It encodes CASSIATGPYYEQYF.

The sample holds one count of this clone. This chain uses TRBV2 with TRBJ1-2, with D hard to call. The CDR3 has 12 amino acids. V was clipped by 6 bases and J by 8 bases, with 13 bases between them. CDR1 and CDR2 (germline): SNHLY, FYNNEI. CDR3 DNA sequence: TGTGCCAGCAGGACTTACACGGGGGGCTACACCTTC. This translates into CASRTYTGGYTF.

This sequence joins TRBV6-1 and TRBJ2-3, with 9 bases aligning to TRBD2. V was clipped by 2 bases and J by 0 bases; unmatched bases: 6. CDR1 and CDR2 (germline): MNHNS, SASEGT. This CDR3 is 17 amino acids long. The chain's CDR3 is CASSEWASGTSTDTQYF. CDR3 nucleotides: TGTGCCAGCAGTGAATGGGCTAGCGGGACTAGCACAGATACGCAGTATTTT.

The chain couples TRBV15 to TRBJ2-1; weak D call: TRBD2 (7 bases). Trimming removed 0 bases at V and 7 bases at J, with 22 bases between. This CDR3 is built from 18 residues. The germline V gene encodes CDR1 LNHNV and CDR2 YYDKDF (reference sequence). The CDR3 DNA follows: TGTGCCACCAGCAGAGATGCGTTGGGGGCGGGAGTGACAAATGAGCAGTTCTTC. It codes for CATSRDALGAGVTNEQFF.

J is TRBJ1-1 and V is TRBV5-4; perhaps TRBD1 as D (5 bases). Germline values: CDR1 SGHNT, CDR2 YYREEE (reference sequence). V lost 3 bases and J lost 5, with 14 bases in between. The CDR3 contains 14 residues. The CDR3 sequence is CASSSRSGRTEAFF. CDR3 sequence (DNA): TGTGCCAGCAGCTCCCGGTCAGGGAGGACTGAAGCTTTCTTT.

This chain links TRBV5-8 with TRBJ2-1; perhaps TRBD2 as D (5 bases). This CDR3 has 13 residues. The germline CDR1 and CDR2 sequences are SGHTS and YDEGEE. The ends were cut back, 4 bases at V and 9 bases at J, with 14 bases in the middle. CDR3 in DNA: TGTGCCAGCAGCGCGAACTTTGCGGGTGAGCAGTTCTTC. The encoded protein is CASSANFAGEQFF.